The next 20 T cell receptor beta chains were all read from a single sample in a study of OX40 agonist ivuxolimab in advanced cancers. The repertoire was sequenced with immunoSEQ multiplex PCR; TCRdb's copy has only in-frame clones and lacks some. The sample has 38,000 or so clones, 89% seen once; the top ten hold around 43%. Sequencing used CD4+ or CD8+ T cells sorted from blood, obtained in a trial of the OX40 agonist ivuxolimab. The receptors shown here come from an adult with an advanced solid tumor such as melanoma, head and neck, liver or kidney cancer.

The chain combines TRBV5-6 with TRBJ2-6; D unclear. The length of the CDR3 is 16 residues. CDR1 and CDR2 (germline): SGHDT, YYEEEE. The V and J ends lost 2 bases and 4 bases respectively, with 13 bases between them. The CDR3: CASSLLRQAGANVLTF. The CDR3, as DNA: TGTGCCAGCAGCTTACTGCGTCAAGCCGGGGCCAACGTCCTGACTTTC.

The rearrangement uses TRBV9 and TRBJ1-1; a weak D match, TRBD1 (6 bases). Trimming shortened V by 3 bases and J by 1 base, and 13 bases separated the two germline ends. Germline assignment: CDR1 SGDLS and CDR2 YYNGEE. The CDR3 is made up of 15 amino acids. CDR3 sequence (DNA): TGTGCCAGCAGCGCGCATGGACAGCCGAACACTGAAGCTTTCTTT. It specifies CASSAHGQPNTEAFF.

V and J are TRBV2 and TRBJ1-1, with 8 bases matching TRBD1. This CDR3 region has 14 residues. In germline, CDR1 is SNHLY, CDR2 FYNNEI. Losses at the gene ends were 10 bases for V and 2 bases for J; bases not matched to a gene: 9. The CDR3 DNA reads TGTGCCATCCCTGGGCAGGGGGCAAACACTGAAGCTTTCTTT. It translates to CAIPGQGANTEAFF.

J is TRBJ2-3 and V is TRBV7-2; 8 bases map to TRBD2. CDR1 and CDR2 (germline): SGHTA, FQGNSA. V dropped 8 bases and J dropped 4; count of bases not matched to a gene: 11. This CDR3 is built from 15 residues. The CDR3 coding sequence is TGTGCCAGCCCCCGTAGCGGGGACCAGCCAGATACGCAGTATTTT. Its protein product is CASPRSGDQPDTQYF.

This chain links TRBV4-3 with TRBJ1-1; D remains unclear. The germline V and J ends were trimmed by 4 bases and 0 bases, with 18 bases remaining between them. This CDR3 comprises 17 residues. Germline values: CDR1 LGHNA, CDR2 YSLEER. As DNA, the CDR3 is TGCGCCAGCAGCCCATTTCTTCCGGGCCCTGTGAACACTGAAGCTTTCTTT. It is translated as CASSPFLPGPVNTEAFF.

The J gene is TRBJ1-3, the V gene TRBV28; maybe TRBD1 (5 bases). V lost 7 bases and J 0 bases, leaving 13 bases between the germline ends. The CDR3 consists of 15 residues. Germline V lookup: CDR1 MDHEN, CDR2 SYDVKM. The DNA of the CDR3 is TGTGCCAGCACCCAGGGAATCATCTCTGGAAACACCATATATTTT. Translation gives CASTQGIISGNTIYF.

This clone was found a few times. The J gene is TRBJ1-5, the V gene TRBV2; the D gene is possibly TRBD1 (6 bases). V lost 4 bases and J 7 bases, leaving 14 bases between the germline ends. CDR3 length: 14 amino acids. Per the germline V gene, CDR1 is SNHLY and CDR2 is FYNNEI. CDR3 nucleotides: TGTGCCAGCAGTGCGGGGGCGCGAGGACAGCCCCAGCATTTT. Protein product: CASSAGARGQPQHF.

The V and J genes are TRBV15 and TRBJ1-5; tentative D call: TRBD1 (5 bases). Deletions cut 5 bases from V and 4 bases from J, with 12 bases between. From germline, CDR1 is LNHNV and CDR2 YYDKDF (reference sequence). The CDR3 has 14 residues. The CDR3 is CATSPEGQNQPQHF. Written as DNA, the CDR3 is TGTGCCACCAGCCCAGAGGGGCAAAATCAGCCCCAGCATTTT.

This clone was recorded once. CDR3 region: CASSLSGDANTIYF. CDR3 coding DNA: TGTGCCAGCAGTTTATCAGGGGACGCAAACACCATATATTTT. The V call is TRBV27, the J call TRBJ1-3, with D maybe TRBD1 (5 bases). This CDR3 region has 14 residues. The V end was cut by 0 bases, the J end by 6 bases, with 9 bases between. Germline CDR1 MNHEY, CDR2 SMNVEV (reference sequence).

This rearrangement joins TRBV27 to TRBJ2-2, with 8 positions matching TRBD1. From germline, CDR1 is MNHEY and CDR2 SMNVEV (reference sequence). Germline trimming cut 7 bases from V and 7 bases from J; bases unmatched to any gene: 8. The CDR3 sequence is 14 residues long. CDR3 sequence: CASTWAGGGGELFF. The DNA of the CDR3 is TGTGCCAGCACCTGGGCAGGGGGCGGCGGGGAGCTGTTTTTT.

This chain joins TRBV27 and TRBJ2-1; tentative D call: TRBD1 (6 bases). V lost 7 bases and J lost 1, with 8 bases in between. Germline V gene sequence: CDR1 MNHEY, CDR2 SMNVEV (reference sequence). The CDR3 totals 13 residues. Here the CDR3 reads CASTTGSYNEQFF. The CDR3 nucleotides read TGTGCCAGCACCACAGGGTCCTACAATGAGCAGTTCTTC.

The V gene is TRBV10-3, the J gene TRBJ1-1, with 7 positions matching TRBD1. The CDR3 is 14 amino acids. Per germline, CDR1 ENHRY and CDR2 SYGVKD. J was trimmed by 2 bases and V by 5 bases; bases with no gene match: 5. CDR3 nucleotide sequence: TGTGCCATCAGTCGGGACAGCTCAAACACTGAAGCTTTCTTT. As protein: CAISRDSSNTEAFF.

This clone was picked up a small number of times. The DNA of the CDR3 is TGTGCCAGCAACGGGCCCCTCGTTCCCTACGAGCAGTACTTC. This gives the protein CASNGPLVPYEQYF. The chain has TRBV7-2 and TRBJ2-7; the D is unclear. The CDR3 extends over 14 amino acids. Germline-derived CDR1 and CDR2 are SGHTA and FQGNSA. Trimming cost V 7 bases and J 2 bases, with 15 bases left between them. The whole variable domain, filled in from reference TRBV7-2 and TRBJ2-7, reads GAGVSQSPSNKVTEKGKDVELRCDPISGHTALYWYRQSLGQGLEFLIYFQGNSAPDKSGLPSDRFSAERTGGSVSTLTIQRTQQEDSAVYLCASNGPLVPYEQYFGPGTRLTVT.

This sequence joins TRBV28 and TRBJ1-5, with 10 positions matching TRBD1. V dropped 2 bases and J dropped 3; count of bases not matched to a gene: 1. The CDR3 runs 15 residues. Germline CDR1 MDHEN, CDR2 SYDVKM. This CDR3 reads CASSLGTGVNQPQHF. The CDR3 nucleotides read TGTGCCAGCAGTTTAGGGACAGGGGTCAATCAGCCCCAGCATTTT.

The chain joins TRBV11-3 to TRBJ2-7, with TRBD1 identical over 8 bases. The CDR3 runs 15 residues. Losses at the gene ends were 5 bases for V and 5 bases for J; bases not matched to a gene: 11. Germline assignment: CDR1 SGHNT and CDR2 YENEEA. In DNA, the CDR3 is TGTGCCAGCAGCCCAGGACAGGGACTGACTCACGAGCAGTACTTC. It yields the protein CASSPGQGLTHEQYF.

This chain joins TRBV4-1 and TRBJ2-7; 7 bases match TRBD1. The length of the CDR3 is 14 residues. The V gene's germline CDR1 is MGHRA and CDR2 YSYEKL. V shed 0 bases, J shed 2 bases, and the junction held 1 base outside the gene matches. CDR3 bases: TGCGCCAGCAGCCAAGAAGGGGGCCCCTACGAGCAGTACTTC. Amino acids: CASSQEGGPYEQYF.

This sequence joins TRBV4-1 and TRBJ1-4; maybe TRBD1 (5 bases). This CDR3 has 16 residues. Per germline, CDR1 MGHRA and CDR2 YSYEKL. Trimming took 1 base from V and 8 from J, leaving 17 bases between them. The CDR3 DNA reads as TGCGCCAGCAGCCAAGTAGTGGGGCAGGGAATAGAAAAACTGTTTTTT. It translates to CASSQVVGQGIEKLFF.

V is TRBV7-9 and J is TRBJ1-1, with unresolved D. Germline CDR1 SEHNR, CDR2 FQNEAQ (reference sequence). V dropped 1 base and J dropped 8 bases, with 8 bases sitting between them. This CDR3 comprises 12 residues. The CDR3, as DNA: TGTGCCAGCAGCTTAGGGGCGAACGAAGCTTTCTTT. It specifies CASSLGANEAFF.

The rearrangement links TRBV7-2 to TRBJ2-5, with D tentatively TRBD1 or TRBD2 (5 bases each). V shed 7 bases and J shed 5 bases, with 20 bases lying between them. CDR1 is SGHTA, CDR2 FQGNSA, per germline. The CDR3 covers 15 residues. The CDR3 coding sequence is TGTGCCAGCACAGCGATATCGGGGACGCTTGAGACCCAGTACTTC. Protein product: CASTAISGTLETQYF.

J is TRBJ2-7 and V is TRBV29-1, with D tentatively TRBD2 (6 bases). V dropped 4 bases and J dropped 3 bases, with 16 bases sitting between them. CDR3 size: 14 residues. Germline V gene data show CDR1 as SQVTM and CDR2 as ANQGSEA. CDR3 DNA: TGCAGCGTTGCTGTGTCGGACTACCACTACGAGCAGTACTTC. Translating gives CSVAVSDYHYEQYF.